This record concerns one T cell receptor (beta chain) sequence. Its antigen is currently unknown. Over chemoradiotherapy, repertoires were sampled more than once. Profiled with immunoSEQ multiplex PCR; TCRdb holds only in-frame clones, not every one. The repertoire includes about 22,000 clones, around 90% of them detected once, and approximately 6.2% sits in the top ten. This entry belongs to a study of chemoradiotherapy in HPV16-positive cancers. On the study more broadly: Functional T-cell assays on a couple of HPV16-positive patients' cells defined candidate HPV-specific clones and common TCR motifs. The study, taken as a whole, reports: The functional HPV-specific definition rests on just a couple of HPV16-positive patients. In HPV16-positive patients, HPV-responsive T-cell expansion tracked better recurrence-free survival.

Looked up from germline, CDR1 is MGHRA and CDR2 is YSYEKL. V lost 4 bases, J lost 5 bases, and 14 bases stayed unmatched. There are 18 residues in the CDR3. The sample consisted of blood, taken from a patient who underwent chemoradiotherapy. The chain links TRBV4-1 to TRBJ2-2, with 9 bases that match TRBD2. The clonotype was recovered from a human donor with HPV-associated anogenital cancer. Written as DNA, the CDR3 is TGCGCCAGCAGCCTCATAAAGGCACGGCGGGGGGGTACCGGGGAGCTGTTTTTT. This translates into CASSLIKARRGGTGELFF.